A selection of T cell receptor beta chains follows, all from one sample in a study of Ad26.COV2.S vaccination and SARS-CoV-2 variants. Assay used: immunoSEQ multiplex PCR; TCRdb lists only in-frame clones, some missing. The sample includes around 450,000 clones, nearly 90% seen only once; the top ten take about 2.5%. Sequencing was performed on peripheral blood, taken in a trial of Ad26.COV2.S vaccine versus placebo. The receptor set was obtained from a person aged 18-60 years who received the Ad26.COV2.S COVID-19 vaccine or a placebo. The CDR3 runs from the conserved cysteine through the conserved F or W. The D gene is left open where the match is weak. Clone size, where shown, is once, few, many, or a class for clones that have expanded.

abundance: NA
len: 15
j_gene: TRBJ2-3
d_gene: TRBD2
v_gene: TRBV7-9
CDR3nt: TGTGCCAGCGCTTTCGGGGGGATCAGCACAGATACGCAGTATTTT
CDR3aa: CASAFGGISTDTQYF

abundance: NA
len: 15
j_gene: TRBJ2-2
d_gene: NA
v_gene: TRBV15
CDR3nt: TGTGCCACCAGCAGAGGCGAACGCGGAGCCTGGGAGCTGTTTTTT
CDR3aa: CATSRGERGAWELFF

abundance: NA
len: 16
j_gene: TRBJ2-2
d_gene: NA
v_gene: TRBV12-5
CDR3nt: TGTGCTAGTGGTTTGGTTAGGCGGAGGAACACCGGGGAGCTGTTTTTT
CDR3aa: CASGLVRRRNTGELFF

abundance: NA
len: 16
j_gene: TRBJ1-1
d_gene: NA
v_gene: TRBV30
CDR3nt: TGTGCCTGGAGTGTGAAGGGTCTCATTGTGCGGACTGAAGCTTTCTTT
CDR3aa: CAWSVKGLIVRTEAFF

abundance: NA
len: 17
j_gene: TRBJ2-3
d_gene: NA
v_gene: TRBV7-9
CDR3nt: TGTGCCAGCAGCCACCTTCGGACTACTCGGAACGTGGATACGCAGTATTTT
CDR3aa: CASSHLRTTRNVDTQYF

abundance: NA
len: 12
j_gene: TRBJ2-7
d_gene: NA
v_gene: TRBV7-9
CDR3nt: TGTGCCAGCAGCCTAGGTGGGGGCGAGCAGTACTTC
CDR3aa: CASSLGGGEQYF

abundance: NA
len: 13
j_gene: TRBJ1-4
d_gene: NA
v_gene: TRBV9
CDR3nt: TGTGCCAGCAGCGTAGACGAAAATGAAAAACTGTTTTTT
CDR3aa: CASSVDENEKLFF

abundance: NA
len: 16
j_gene: TRBJ2-6
d_gene: NA
v_gene: TRBV18
CDR3nt: TGTGCCAGCTCACCATTACGGAACTCTGGGGCCAACGTCCTGACTTTC
CDR3aa: CASSPLRNSGANVLTF

abundance: NA
len: 14
j_gene: TRBJ2-5
d_gene: NA
v_gene: TRBV11-3
CDR3nt: TGTGCCAGCAGCCGGTGGACGGACGAAGAGACCCAGTACTTC
CDR3aa: CASSRWTDEETQYF

abundance: NA
len: 12
j_gene: TRBJ2-2
d_gene: NA
v_gene: TRBV19
CDR3nt: TGTGCCAGTAGTATATACACCGGGGAGCTGTTTTTT
CDR3aa: CASSIYTGELFF

abundance: NA
len: 14
j_gene: TRBJ2-5
d_gene: NA
v_gene: TRBV7-9
CDR3nt: TGTGCCAGCAGCTTACTTGACACCCAAGAGACCCAGTACTTC
CDR3aa: CASSLLDTQETQYF

abundance: NA
len: 13
j_gene: TRBJ2-1
d_gene: TRBD1
v_gene: TRBV2
CDR3nt: TGTGCCAGCAGTGTCGACAGGGCTCGGGAGCAGTTCTTC
CDR3aa: CASSVDRAREQFF

abundance: NA
len: 11
j_gene: TRBJ2-7
d_gene: NA
v_gene: TRBV3-1/TRBV3-2
CDR3nt: TGTGCCAGCAGCCAGGCGAGGGAGCAGTACTTC
CDR3aa: CASSQAREQYF

abundance: NA
len: 17
j_gene: TRBJ1-1
d_gene: NA
v_gene: TRBV4-3
CDR3nt: TGCGCCAGCAGCCAAGATATTCTCGGAGCAGAGGGCACTGAAGCTTTCTTT
CDR3aa: CASSQDILGAEGTEAFF

abundance: NA
len: 16
j_gene: TRBJ1-2
d_gene: NA
v_gene: TRBV5-6
CDR3nt: TGTGCCAGCAGCCACCTCTCCGGGGCGGGGAGGTATGGCTACACCTTC
CDR3aa: CASSHLSGAGRYGYTF

abundance: NA
len: 19
j_gene: TRBJ1-1
d_gene: TRBD1
v_gene: TRBV27
CDR3nt: TGTGCCAGCAGCCATGTCGGGGGGGGACAGGGAAGGACAAACACTGAAGCTTTCTTT
CDR3aa: CASSHVGGGQGRTNTEAFF

abundance: once
len: 14
j_gene: TRBJ2-1
d_gene: TRBD2
v_gene: TRBV12-5
CDR3nt: TGTGCTAGCTCGGGGGGGCTCTCCTACAATGAGCAGTTCTTC
CDR3aa: CASSGGLSYNEQFF

abundance: once
len: 14
j_gene: TRBJ2-7
d_gene: NA
v_gene: TRBV9
CDR3nt: TGTGCCAGCAGCGTAGACGCTCACTCCTACGAGCAGTACTTC
CDR3aa: CASSVDAHSYEQYF

abundance: NA
len: 16
j_gene: TRBJ2-5
d_gene: TRBD1
v_gene: TRBV7-2
CDR3nt: TGTGCCAGCAGTCGAGGGACAGGGAGGTACCAAGAGACCCAGTACTTC
CDR3aa: CASSRGTGRYQETQYF

abundance: few
len: 14
j_gene: TRBJ1-2
d_gene: NA
v_gene: TRBV27
CDR3nt: TGTGCCAGCAGTCACGGGGGGTCTAACTATGGCTACACCTTC
CDR3aa: CASSHGGSNYGYTF

abundance: NA
len: 15
j_gene: TRBJ1-6
d_gene: NA
v_gene: TRBV5-1
CDR3nt: TGCGCCAGCAGCGTTGAGGGATTCGAATATTCACCCCTCCACTTT
CDR3aa: CASSVEGFEYSPLHF

abundance: NA
len: 20
j_gene: TRBJ1-5
d_gene: NA
v_gene: TRBV28
CDR3nt: TGTGCCAGCAGTTTATGGGCTTCATCGTACGGCTTGTATAGCAATCAGCCCCAGCATTTT
CDR3aa: CASSLWASSYGLYSNQPQHF

abundance: NA
len: 16
j_gene: TRBJ2-1
d_gene: NA
v_gene: TRBV7-9
CDR3nt: TGTGCCAGCAGCTTTTGGGGAGCGGAATTTCACAATGAGCAGTTCTTC
CDR3aa: CASSFWGAEFHNEQFF

abundance: NA
len: 13
j_gene: TRBJ1-5
d_gene: NA
v_gene: TRBV19
CDR3nt: TGTGCCAGTAGTATTAGGCGCGGTCAGCCCCAGCATTTT
CDR3aa: CASSIRRGQPQHF

abundance: NA
len: 14
j_gene: TRBJ1-5
d_gene: TRBD1
v_gene: TRBV6-6
CDR3nt: TGTGCCAGCAGTTTCCGGACAGGGAATCAGCCCCAGCATTTT
CDR3aa: CASSFRTGNQPQHF

abundance: NA
len: 15
j_gene: TRBJ2-3
d_gene: NA
v_gene: TRBV9
CDR3nt: TGTGCCAGCAGCGTAGTAGCGACTAGCACAGATACGCAGTATTTT
CDR3aa: CASSVVATSTDTQYF

abundance: NA
len: 17
j_gene: TRBJ2-1
d_gene: TRBD2
v_gene: TRBV5-1
CDR3nt: TGCGCCAGCAGCCCGGCGGCTAGCGGGGTCCTTTACAATGAGCAGTTCTTC
CDR3aa: CASSPAASGVLYNEQFF

abundance: NA
len: 13
j_gene: TRBJ1-1
d_gene: NA
v_gene: TRBV6-2/TRBV6-3
CDR3nt: TGTGCCAGCAGTTACGGGACATACACTGAAGCTTTCTTT
CDR3aa: CASSYGTYTEAFF

abundance: NA
len: 15
j_gene: TRBJ1-2
d_gene: NA
v_gene: TRBV6-5
CDR3nt: TGTGCCAGCAGAACCTCGGGTCCCAGAGGCTATGGCTACACCTTC
CDR3aa: CASRTSGPRGYGYTF

abundance: NA
len: 15
j_gene: TRBJ1-5
d_gene: TRBD1
v_gene: TRBV18
CDR3nt: TGTGCCAGCTCAGAAGGACAGGGATCTTATCAGCCCCAGCATTTT
CDR3aa: CASSEGQGSYQPQHF

abundance: NA
len: 15
j_gene: TRBJ1-5
d_gene: TRBD1
v_gene: TRBV28
CDR3nt: TGTGCCAGCAGTTTCCCAGGGGGACTCAATCAGCCCCAGCATTTT
CDR3aa: CASSFPGGLNQPQHF

abundance: NA
len: 19
j_gene: TRBJ1-4
d_gene: TRBD1
v_gene: TRBV4-3
CDR3nt: TGCGCCAGCAGCCAAGAGACAGGGGGACGGCTAGGGGCTAATGAAAAACTGTTTTTT
CDR3aa: CASSQETGGRLGANEKLFF

abundance: NA
len: 14
j_gene: TRBJ1-2
d_gene: NA
v_gene: TRBV7-9
CDR3nt: TGTGCCAGCAGCTCCTTGCTGGGCGAACATGGCTACACCTTC
CDR3aa: CASSSLLGEHGYTF

abundance: NA
len: 13
j_gene: TRBJ2-3
d_gene: NA
v_gene: TRBV9
CDR3nt: TGTGCCAGCAGCGCTCCCCCCGGGGATACGCAGTATTTT
CDR3aa: CASSAPPGDTQYF

abundance: NA
len: 17
j_gene: TRBJ2-3
d_gene: TRBD2
v_gene: TRBV9
CDR3nt: TGTGCCAGCAGCCGGGCGCCTCTAGCGGGAGGCACAGATACGCAGTATTTT
CDR3aa: CASSRAPLAGGTDTQYF

abundance: once
len: 14
j_gene: TRBJ2-5
d_gene: NA
v_gene: TRBV5-1
CDR3nt: TGCGCCAGCAGCCCCGCAGGGGACCAAGAGACCCAGTACTTC
CDR3aa: CASSPAGDQETQYF

abundance: few
len: 15
j_gene: TRBJ2-1
d_gene: TRBD1
v_gene: TRBV7-2
CDR3nt: TGTGCCAGCAGGGATTGGACAGGTGGCAACAATGAGCAGTTCTTC
CDR3aa: CASRDWTGGNNEQFF

abundance: few
len: 14
j_gene: TRBJ1-2
d_gene: NA
v_gene: TRBV2
CDR3nt: TGTGCCAGCAGTGAGGGTTGGAGGGCAGGTGGCTACACCTTC
CDR3aa: CASSEGWRAGGYTF

abundance: NA
len: 18
j_gene: TRBJ2-5
d_gene: TRBD2
v_gene: TRBV9
CDR3nt: TGTGCCAGCAGCAAAACCCCCCCAGTTCGGGAGGGTCAAGAGACCCAGTACTTC
CDR3aa: CASSKTPPVREGQETQYF

abundance: NA
len: 14
j_gene: TRBJ1-6
d_gene: NA
v_gene: TRBV7-2
CDR3nt: TGTGCCAGCAGCTTAGGAGATTTCGGTTCACCCCTCCACTTT
CDR3aa: CASSLGDFGSPLHF

abundance: NA
len: 12
j_gene: TRBJ2-7
d_gene: NA
v_gene: TRBV5-6
CDR3nt: TGTGCCAGCAGCTTCGGCAGCTACGAGCAGTACTTC
CDR3aa: CASSFGSYEQYF

abundance: once
len: 14
j_gene: TRBJ2-3
d_gene: NA
v_gene: TRBV7-3
CDR3nt: TGTGCCAGCAGCTTACTAGGGGGAAGAAATACGCAGTATTTT
CDR3aa: CASSLLGGRNTQYF

abundance: once
len: 13
j_gene: TRBJ2-7
d_gene: TRBD2
v_gene: TRBV7-2
CDR3nt: TGTGCCAGCTCGGGGGGGCCTACCTACGAGCAGTACTTC
CDR3aa: CASSGGPTYEQYF

abundance: NA
len: 16
j_gene: TRBJ1-5
d_gene: TRBD1
v_gene: TRBV28
CDR3nt: TGTGCCAGCAGTTTAGGGCCGGACAGGGCCCATCAGCCCCAGCATTTT
CDR3aa: CASSLGPDRAHQPQHF

abundance: NA
len: 16
j_gene: TRBJ2-1
d_gene: NA
v_gene: TRBV5-1
CDR3nt: TGCGCCAGCAGAGAAGCACGACAGAGGCTCTACAATGAGCAGTTCTTC
CDR3aa: CASREARQRLYNEQFF

abundance: once
len: 13
j_gene: TRBJ2-2
d_gene: NA
v_gene: TRBV4-3
CDR3nt: TGCGCCAGCAGCCAAGATGGCACCGGGGAGCTGTTTTTT
CDR3aa: CASSQDGTGELFF

abundance: NA
len: 15
j_gene: TRBJ2-1
d_gene: TRBD2
v_gene: TRBV11-3
CDR3nt: TGTGCCAGCAGCTTAGAAAGCGGGGGGGCGTATGAGCAGTTCTTC
CDR3aa: CASSLESGGAYEQFF